This passage covers 2 T cell receptor beta chains from one sample sequenced in a study of post-analysis software for immune sequencing data (dated by TCRdb to about 2015). The research as a whole found: Significantly higher frequencies in patients than in controls were found for roughly 5 TRBV segments, including TRBV5-6, TRBV5-1 and TRBV20-1.

These receptors' targets are unknown. Receptor libraries were prepared by PCR. The reads were generated on an Illumina HiSeq 2500. To reduce PCR and sequencing biases, unique molecular identifiers were incorporated into the TCR beta cDNA libraries. TCRdb took the public reads, trimmed them with fastp at Q25, ran MiXCR for clone calling and kept in-frame beta chains. Records with the same CDR3 protein are collapsed into one entry carrying the most frequent genes and DNA. This sample has hundreds of thousands of distinct CDR3 sequences in its table, and roughly 29% of those were observed once. The ten largest clones represent more than 0.55% of the sample. The source material was blood. These TCRs come from a girl between 5 and 17 years old with multiple sclerosis.

V usage is TRBV5-5 and J usage is TRBJ2-7; tentative D call: TRBD1 (5 bases). The CDR3 length is 14 residues. Germline CDR1 is SGHKS and CDR2 is YYEKEE (reference sequence). V was pared by 3 bases and J by 0 bases, with 10 bases between. The CDR3 nucleotides are TGTGCCAGCAGCTCTCAGGGCGTCTCCTACGAGCAGTACTTC. Translation gives CASSSQGVSYEQYF.

This clonotype was counted ten times or more. This chain joins TRBV25-1 and TRBJ2-1; tentative D call: TRBD1 (5 bases). V lost 5 bases and J 4 bases, leaving 9 bases between the germline ends. The germline V gene has CDR1 MGHDK and CDR2 SYGVNS. The CDR3 is 13 residues long. The CDR3 loop is CASSWGGYNEQFF. The CDR3 DNA reads as TGTGCCAGCAGTTGGGGCGGATACAATGAGCAGTTCTTC.